The 15 T cell receptor beta chains in this list originate from one sample, sequenced in a study of response to subunit inactivated influenza vaccine. TCRdb reanalysed the RT-PCR reads using MiXCR and keeps one entry per CDR3 protein. The table shows around 850,000 distinct CDR3 sequences, with about 18% occurring only once. The starting material was PBMCs from blood, obtained less than 6 days after vaccination. These receptors were obtained from a man aged 45 to 65 who received an inactivated influenza vaccine.

The J gene is TRBJ2-7, the V gene TRBV2; perhaps TRBD1 as D (5 bases). The CDR3 runs to 15 residues. Germline CDR1 is SNHLY and CDR2 is FYNNEI. V lost 2 bases, J lost 3 bases, and 14 bases lay in between. The CDR3 spells CASSENIGRDYEQYF. The DNA of the CDR3 is TGTGCCAGCAGTGAAAATATTGGCAGGGACTACGAGCAGTACTTC.

This clonotype was counted many times. The rearrangement joins TRBV4-2 to TRBJ2-5; the D is unclear. Looked up from germline, CDR1 is LGHNA and CDR2 is YNFKEQ. The ends were cut back, 0 bases at V and 2 bases at J, with 10 bases in the middle. The CDR3 covers 15 residues. The CDR3 sequence is CASSQDNQRQETQYF. In DNA form, the CDR3 reads TGTGCCAGCAGCCAAGATAATCAGCGTCAAGAGACCCAGTACTTC.

CDR3 amino acids: CAISESSIADLNTEAFF. CDR3 DNA: TGTGCCATCAGTGAGTCGAGTATTGCAGACCTGAACACTGAAGCTTTCTTT. The chain joins TRBV10-3 to TRBJ1-1, with unresolved D. The ends were cut back, 0 bases at V and 0 bases at J, with 14 bases in the middle. CDR3 length equals 17 residues. CDR1 ENHRY and CDR2 SYGVKD come from the germline V gene.

This chain connects TRBV20-1 to TRBJ2-7; 13 nucleotides agree with TRBD2. This CDR3 has 15 residues. After removal of 0 bases from V and 6 bases from J, the junction contained 5 bases not matched to a gene. Germline V gene data show CDR1 as DFQATT and CDR2 as SNEGSKA (reference sequence). CDR3 in DNA: TGCAGTGCTAGAGAAGGGACTAGCGGGACCGGCGAGCAGTACTTC. This gives the protein CSAREGTSGTGEQYF.

J is TRBJ2-7 and V is TRBV6-5, with D uncertain. Germline V CDR1 and CDR2: MNHEY, SVGAGI. The CDR3 length is 15 residues. Trimming removed 0 bases from V and 0 bases from J, with 9 bases in between. The CDR3 nucleotides read TGTGCCAGCAGTTACTCGAGCCAGAGCTCCTACGAGCAGTACTTC. This sequence encodes CASSYSSQSSYEQYF.

A remark on this clonotype: At one boundary the junction diverges from the germline segment, which might be a read error. This chain uses TRBV7-2 with TRBJ1-1; D unresolved. The CDR3 contains 15 residues. Germline CDR1 reads SGHTA; CDR2 reads FQGNSA. CDR3 DNA sequence: TGTGCCAGCAGCCCTCGACTGGGTTCGGGCACTGAATCTTTCTTT. Its translation is CASSPRLGSGTESFF.

This CDR3 reads CASTGDPVGEQYF. The CDR3 DNA reads TGTGCCAGCACCGGAGACCCGGTCGGCGAGCAGTACTTC. The chain couples TRBV12-3 or TRBV12-4 to TRBJ2-7; D call uncertain. The germline V and J ends were trimmed by 7 bases and 6 bases, with 16 bases remaining between them. This CDR3 has 13 residues.

This sequence joins TRBV7-8 and TRBJ2-2, with 9 bases that match TRBD2. The J segment lost 8 bases and the V segment lost 0 bases, leaving 13 bases of the junction unmatched. The germline CDR1 and CDR2 sequences are SGHVS and FQNEAQ. The CDR3 runs 18 residues. The CDR3: CASSLADWGLASKGELFF. The CDR3 coding sequence is TGTGCCAGCAGCTTAGCGGACTGGGGACTAGCCTCTAAGGGGGAGCTGTTTTTT.

Ten or more counts support this clonotype. The rearrangement links TRBV7-2 to TRBJ2-5; perhaps TRBD2 as D (5 bases). CDR3 size: 14 residues. The germline gives CDR1 SGHTA, CDR2 FQGNSA. V was cut by 4 bases and J by 4 bases, with 13 bases left in between. CDR3 protein: CASSSGLGPETQYF. The CDR3 DNA reads TGTGCCAGCAGCTCAGGACTTGGGCCAGAGACCCAGTACTTC.

The chain has TRBV5-5 and TRBJ1-2; D is undetermined. This CDR3 contains 15 residues. V was cut by 0 bases and J by 2 bases, with 11 bases left in between. CDR1 and CDR2 (germline): SGHKS, YYEKEE (reference sequence). CDR3 loop: CASSLDLNLNYGYTF. CDR3 coding DNA: TGTGCCAGCAGCTTGGACCTTAACTTAAACTATGGCTACACCTTC.

The CDR3 is CASSIQGVEVNTEAFF. The CDR3 bases are TGCGCCAGCAGCATTCAGGGGGTTGAGGTGAACACTGAAGCTTTCTTT. This chain connects TRBV5-1 to TRBJ1-1; 7 nucleotides agree with TRBD1. CDR1 and CDR2 from the germline V gene are SGHRS and YFSETQ. The CDR3 runs 16 residues. V lost 4 bases, J lost 0 bases, and 9 bases stayed unmatched. Filled out from reference TRBV5-1 and TRBJ1-1, the complete variable domain reads KAGVTQTPRYLIKTRGQQVTLSCSPISGHRSVSWYQQTPGQGLQFLFEYFSETQRNKGNFPGRFSGRQFSNSRSEMNVSTLELGDSALYLCASSIQGVEVNTEAFFGQGTRLTVV.

This clonotype was seen a handful of times. This chain connects TRBV6-1 to TRBJ1-1, with no clear D. Germline assignment: CDR1 MNHNS and CDR2 SASEGT. V was trimmed by 6 bases and J by 1 base, leaving 18 bases between them. The CDR3 length is 16 residues. CDR3 loop: CASRPLGDPKNTEAFF. CDR3 in DNA: TGTGCCAGCAGACCTCTGGGAGACCCGAAGAACACTGAAGCTTTCTTT.

Only a few counts were recorded for this clonotype. The chain employs TRBV20-1 and TRBJ2-5, with 7 positions matching TRBD2. V lost 3 bases, J lost 6 bases, and 7 bases stayed unmatched. Per germline, CDR1 DFQATT and CDR2 SNEGSKA (reference sequence). The CDR3 totals 13 residues. The CDR3 region is CSASRDGRQTQYF. CDR3 DNA sequence: TGCAGTGCTAGTCGTGACGGGAGGCAGACCCAGTACTTC.

Points on this clonotype: The junction does not match germline at one end; this may be a read error. The rearrangement links TRBV29-1 to TRBJ2-5; the D is unclear. CDR1 and CDR2 from the germline V gene are SQVTM and ANQGSEA. CDR3 length: 13 residues. In DNA form, the CDR3 reads TGCAGCGTGGTAAAGGTGACCCAAGAGACCCAGTGCTTC. Protein sequence: CSVVKVTQETQCF. Drawing the rest from reference TRBV29-1 and TRBJ2-5, the complete variable domain is SAVISQKPSRDICQRGTSLTIQCQVDSQVTMMFWYRQQPGQSLTLIATANQGSEATYESGFVIDKFPISRPNLTFSTLTVSNMSPEDSSIYLCSVVKVTQETQCFGPGTRLLVL.

This chain joins TRBV5-1 and TRBJ2-7, with a weak D call TRBD2 (6 bases). The CDR3 extends over 14 amino acids. Germline assignment: CDR1 SGHRS and CDR2 YFSETQ. The germline V and J ends were trimmed by 4 bases and 0 bases, with 11 bases remaining between them. CDR3 in amino acids: CASSTGTFSYEQYF. As DNA, the CDR3 is TGCGCCAGCAGCACCGGGACTTTCTCCTACGAGCAGTACTTC. The full variable domain, with the rest looked up from reference TRBV5-1 and TRBJ2-7, is KAGVTQTPRYLIKTRGQQVTLSCSPISGHRSVSWYQQTPGQGLQFLFEYFSETQRNKGNFPGRFSGRQFSNSRSEMNVSTLELGDSALYLCASSTGTFSYEQYFGPGTRLTVT.